This T cell receptor (beta chain) is drawn from a study of CD8+ T cells in alopecia areata. Overall study: In an open-label trial, patients got 5 to 10 mg tofacitinib twice daily. Dosing with tofacitinib proceeded for 6 to 18 months, followed by 6 months off drug.

Treatment denoted: oral pan-JAK inhibitor, 5-10 mg twice daily. Study outcomes and limitations: Scalp clonality, along with expanded CD8+ clones among the top 100, was significantly decreased by tofacitinib.

V was pared by 3 bases and J by 1 base, with 9 bases between. The CDR3 spans 13 residues. Looked up from germline, CDR1 is SQVTM and CDR2 is ANQGSEA. To note about this clone: The antigen is unknown.

Sequencing templates came from extracted RNA that was reverse transcribed into cDNA. TCRdb's table, derived via immunoSEQ multiplex PCR, lists solely in-frame clones and lacks some. This sample has approximately 210,000 clones, with 55% to 70% found just once. The J gene is TRBJ2-5, the V gene TRBV29-1, with no clear D. Sequenced material: CD4+ T cells sorted from blood, taken at week 4, from a patient treated with tofacitinib. This receptor was obtained from a human donor with alopecia areata. The CDR3 coding sequence is TGCAGCGTTGAGAAGCCGACCCAAGAGACCCAGTACTTC. It yields the protein CSVEKPTQETQYF.